This record concerns one TCR beta chain sequence. This sample is part of a study of T cell responses to AZD1222 COVID-19 vaccine. Repertoires were generated with immunoSEQ multiplex PCR, while TCRdb's copy carries only in-frame clones and drops some. The profile shows fewer than 110,000 clones, 70% to 90% of them singletons. The CDR3 has 18 amino acids. Germline V CDR1 and CDR2: MDHEN, SYDVKM. The V and J ends lost 7 bases and 6 bases, in that order; junction bases with no gene match: 22. The chain is built from TRBV28 and TRBJ2-5; 8 bases agree with TRBD1. Sequenced here: peripheral blood, sampled on day 0 of AZD1222 vaccination. The sequence was obtained from an adult in good health. The CDR3 DNA reads TGTGCCAGCATTCTAAGAATCCACCGGGACAGGAGGTTAAAGACCCAGTACTTC. As protein: CASILRIHRDRRLKTQYF.